Below, 16 T cell receptor beta chains from the same sample are listed, as sequenced in a study of blood T cells in healthy people across ages. It was with a sample-barcoded 5' primer and a J-beta primer mix that a second PCR of about 6 to 12 cycles was run. Each CDR3 protein is one row after TCRdb ran MiXCR on the 5' RACE reads. The table has about 780,000 distinct CDR3 sequences, about 47% seen once. Sequencing was done on a sample of blood. Source of these receptors: a man at least 80 years old in good health.

The chain joins TRBV20-1 to TRBJ2-3; 11 bases align to TRBD2. Per germline, CDR1 DFQATT and CDR2 SNEGSKA (reference sequence). The CDR3 runs to 17 residues. Losses at the gene ends were 6 bases for V and 4 bases for J; bases not matched to a gene: 15. The CDR3 loop is CSATIFSGRDIPDTQYF. The CDR3 nucleotides are TGCAGTGCCACCATTTTTAGCGGGAGGGACATCCCAGATACGCAGTATTTT.

V usage is TRBV3-1 and J usage is TRBJ2-3, with D tentatively TRBD2 (6 bases). The length of the CDR3 is 14 residues. Trimming removed 3 bases from V and 10 bases from J, with 17 bases in between. From germline, CDR1 is LGHDT and CDR2 YNNKEL (reference sequence). The CDR3 loop reads CASSQNDPSEPQYF. CDR3 bases: TGTGCCAGCAGCCAGAACGACCCTAGCGAGCCGCAGTATTTT.

This chain uses TRBV28 with TRBJ2-1; TRBD1 matches 12 bases. The CDR3 totals 15 residues. Germline CDR1 and CDR2: MDHEN and SYDVKM. Unmatched junction bases numbered 10, after V lost 6 bases and J lost 10 bases. The CDR3 nucleotides read TGTGCCAGCAGGCACCGGGACAGGGGGCAAGAGGAGCAGTTCTTC. Encoded protein: CASRHRDRGQEEQFF. The full variable domain, in which reference TRBV28 and TRBJ2-1 provide the parts outside the CDR3, is DVKVTQSSRYLVKRTGEKVFLECVQDMDHENMFWYRQDPGLGLRLIYFSYDVKMKEKGDIPEGYSVSREKKERFSLILESASTNQTSMYLCASRHRDRGQEEQFFGPGTRLTVL.

This clonotype appeared a few times. The chain is built from TRBV12-3 or TRBV12-4 and TRBJ2-7; D gene unclear. Trimming took 4 bases from V and 0 from J, leaving 10 bases between them. This CDR3 has 14 amino acids. The CDR3 region has the DNA TGTGCCAGCAGTTGGTCGGAGCTCTCCTACGAGCAGTACTTC. It codes for CASSWSELSYEQYF.

The rearrangement joins TRBV5-1 to TRBJ1-2; D remains unclear. Germline CDR1 reads SGHRS; CDR2 reads YFSETQ. The CDR3 is 14 amino acids. Trimming shortened V by 4 bases and J by 4 bases, and 14 bases separated the two germline ends. This CDR3 reads CASSVDGPAYGYTF. CDR3 nucleotide sequence: TGCGCCAGCAGCGTGGACGGCCCCGCCTATGGCTACACCTTC.

CDR3 DNA sequence: TGTGCCAGCAGTGTGGGCGGGAGGGGAGATACGCAGTATTTT. It yields the protein CASSVGGRGDTQYF. V gene TRBV28 combines with J gene TRBJ2-3; TRBD2 matches 9 bases. Trimming took 5 bases from V and 5 from J; bases not matched to a gene: 5. Germline values: CDR1 MDHEN, CDR2 SYDVKM. The CDR3 has 14 residues. The entire variable domain, with the rest obtained from reference TRBV28 and TRBJ2-3, is as follows: DVKVTQSSRYLVKRTGEKVFLECVQDMDHENMFWYRQDPGLGLRLIYFSYDVKMKEKGDIPEGYSVSREKKERFSLILESASTNQTSMYLCASSVGGRGDTQYFGPGTRLTVL.

This clonotype was seen a few times. J is TRBJ1-1 and V is TRBV27; D is unresolved. Trimming took off 3 bases at V and 0 bases at J, with 8 bases between the two ends. Germline-derived CDR1 and CDR2 are MNHEY and SMNVEV (reference sequence). This CDR3 has 14 residues. CDR3: CASSLERMNTEAFF. The CDR3 coding sequence is TGTGCCAGCAGTTTGGAGCGAATGAACACTGAAGCTTTCTTT.

This CDR3 reads CASSSGTSEKLFF. CDR3 coding DNA: TGTGCCAGCAGCTCCGGGACGTCTGAAAAACTGTTTTTT. V and J are TRBV12-3 or TRBV12-4 and TRBJ1-4; the D gene is possibly TRBD1 (5 bases). This CDR3 contains 13 residues. The V end was cut by 6 bases, the J end by 7 bases, with 12 bases between.

This sequence joins TRBV10-3 and TRBJ2-7, with a possible D match to TRBD1 (6 bases). This CDR3 region has 12 residues. V lost 2 bases and J lost 6, with 8 bases in between. Germline V CDR1 and CDR2: ENHRY, SYGVKD. This CDR3 is CAISEGRGEQYF. The CDR3 bases are TGTGCCATCAGTGAGGGCAGGGGCGAGCAGTACTTC.

The chain carries TRBV24-1 and TRBJ2-3, with TRBD2 identical over 13 bases. The V gene end was trimmed by 3 bases and the J gene end by 5 bases; junction bases not matched to a gene: 4. The CDR3 has 16 residues. Germline V gene lookup returns CDR1 KGHDR and CDR2 SFDVKD. The chain's CDR3 is CATSDGLAGALDTQYF. The CDR3 DNA follows: TGTGCCACCAGTGATGGACTAGCGGGAGCTTTAGATACGCAGTATTTT.

The chain uses TRBV5-1 and TRBJ2-5; 9 nucleotides line up with TRBD2. The length of the CDR3 is 13 residues. V dropped 8 bases and J dropped 11; count of bases not matched to a gene: 13. In germline, CDR1 is SGHRS, CDR2 YFSETQ. The CDR3 DNA reads as TGCGCCAGTACCGGGACTAGCTTTAATGAGCAGTACTTC. This codes for CASTGTSFNEQYF.

This chain links TRBV9 with TRBJ2-3; TRBD2 might be the D (5 bases). With 3 bases removed from V and 0 bases from J, the gap between germline ends came to 11 bases. The length of the CDR3 is 15 residues. The germline gives CDR1 SGDLS, CDR2 YYNGEE. Here the CDR3 DNA reads TGTGCCAGCAGCGCAACACTAGATAGCACAGATACGCAGTATTTT. Residues: CASSATLDSTDTQYF.

The rearrangement uses TRBV6-2 or TRBV6-3 and TRBJ2-5; D is undetermined. The germline V gene has CDR1 MNHEY and CDR2 SVGEGT. Trimming took off 2 bases at V and 3 bases at J, with 4 bases between the two ends. This CDR3 region has 12 residues. As DNA, the CDR3 is TGTGCCAGCAGTTACGCCAAAGAGACCCAGTACTTC. Residues: CASSYAKETQYF.

This clonotype was seen at least ten times. V gene TRBV29-1 combines with J gene TRBJ2-7, with D tentatively TRBD2 (6 bases). The CDR3 has 11 amino acids. Trimming left V 6 bases short and J 3 bases short, with 9 bases between. Germline CDR1 SQVTM, CDR2 ANQGSEA. DNA of the CDR3: TGCAGCGTCGCCGGGAGCTACGAGCAGTACTTC. Its protein is CSVAGSYEQYF.

The J gene is TRBJ1-2, the V gene TRBV6-6; D may be TRBD1 (5 bases). Germline V gives CDR1 MNHNY, CDR2 SVGAGI (reference sequence). There are 13 residues in the CDR3. Trimming pared 10 bases from V and 0 bases from J, leaving 12 bases between. This chain's CDR3 is CANLDTSNYGYTF. CDR3 nucleotide sequence: TGTGCCAACTTGGACACCTCTAACTATGGCTACACCTTC.

The V gene is TRBV9, the J gene TRBJ2-5; D remains unclear. The length of the CDR3 is 14 residues. Germline CDR1 SGDLS, CDR2 YYNGEE. The V and J ends lost 0 bases and 2 bases respectively, with 8 bases between them. CDR3 DNA sequence: TGTGCCAGCAGCGTAGGGGTTCTTCAAGAGACCCAGTACTTC. This translates into CASSVGVLQETQYF.